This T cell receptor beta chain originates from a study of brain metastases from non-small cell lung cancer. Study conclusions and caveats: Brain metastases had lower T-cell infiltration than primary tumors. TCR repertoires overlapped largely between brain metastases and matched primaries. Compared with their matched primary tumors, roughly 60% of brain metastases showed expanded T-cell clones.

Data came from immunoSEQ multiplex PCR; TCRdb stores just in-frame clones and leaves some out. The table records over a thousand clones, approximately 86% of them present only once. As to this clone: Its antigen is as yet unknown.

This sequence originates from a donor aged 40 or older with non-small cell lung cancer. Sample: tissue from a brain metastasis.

The CDR3 region is CASSASSGREETQYF. CDR3 DNA: TGTGCCAGCAGCGCATCTAGCGGGAGGGAGGAGACCCAGTACTTC. The rearrangement joins TRBV5-4 to TRBJ2-5; 12 bases agree with TRBD2. J gave up 5 bases and V 4 bases, and 6 bases lay outside the gene matches. From germline, CDR1 is SGHNT and CDR2 YYREEE (reference sequence). The CDR3 has 15 amino acids.